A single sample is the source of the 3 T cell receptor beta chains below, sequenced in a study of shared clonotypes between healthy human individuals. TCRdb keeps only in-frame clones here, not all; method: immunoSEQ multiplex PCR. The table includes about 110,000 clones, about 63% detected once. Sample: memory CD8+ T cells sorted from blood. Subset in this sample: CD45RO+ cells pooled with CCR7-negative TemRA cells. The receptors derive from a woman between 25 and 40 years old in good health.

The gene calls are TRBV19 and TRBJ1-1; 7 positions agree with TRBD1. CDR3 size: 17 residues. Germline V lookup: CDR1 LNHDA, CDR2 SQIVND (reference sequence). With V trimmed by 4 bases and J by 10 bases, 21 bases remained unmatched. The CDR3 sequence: CASSTLRTGNSPLLAFF. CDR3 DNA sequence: TGTGCCAGTAGTACGCTTCGGACAGGTAACAGTCCGCTGTTAGCTTTCTTT.

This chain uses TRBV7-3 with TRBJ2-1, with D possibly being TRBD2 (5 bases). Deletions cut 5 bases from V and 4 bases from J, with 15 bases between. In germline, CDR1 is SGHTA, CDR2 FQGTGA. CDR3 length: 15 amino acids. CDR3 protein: CASSAGPGSYNEQFF. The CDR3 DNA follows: TGTGCCAGCAGCGCCGGTCCTGGGAGTTACAATGAGCAGTTCTTC.

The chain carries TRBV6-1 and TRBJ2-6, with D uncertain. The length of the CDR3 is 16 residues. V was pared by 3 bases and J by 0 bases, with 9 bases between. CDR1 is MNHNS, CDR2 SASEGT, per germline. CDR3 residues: CASSEGSISGANVLTF. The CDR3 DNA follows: TGTGCCAGCAGTGAGGGTTCCATCTCTGGGGCCAACGTCCTGACTTTC.